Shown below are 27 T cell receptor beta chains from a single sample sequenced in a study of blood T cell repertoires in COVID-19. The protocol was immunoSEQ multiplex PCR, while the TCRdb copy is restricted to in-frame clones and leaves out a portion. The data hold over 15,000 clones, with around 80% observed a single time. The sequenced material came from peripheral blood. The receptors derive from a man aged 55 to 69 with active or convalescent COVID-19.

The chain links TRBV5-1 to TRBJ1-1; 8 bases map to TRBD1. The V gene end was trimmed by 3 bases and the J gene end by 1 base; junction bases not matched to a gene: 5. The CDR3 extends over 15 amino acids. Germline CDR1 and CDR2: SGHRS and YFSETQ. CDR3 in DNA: TGCGCCAGCAGCTCCCAGGGGGCAGGGAACACTGAAGCTTTCTTT. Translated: CASSSQGAGNTEAFF.

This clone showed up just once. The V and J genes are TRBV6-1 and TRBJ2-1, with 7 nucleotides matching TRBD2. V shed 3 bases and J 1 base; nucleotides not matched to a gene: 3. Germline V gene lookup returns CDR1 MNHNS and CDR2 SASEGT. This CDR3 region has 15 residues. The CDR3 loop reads CASSDASGSYNEQFF. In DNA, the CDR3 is TGTGCCAGCAGTGACGCTAGCGGTTCCTACAATGAGCAGTTCTTC.

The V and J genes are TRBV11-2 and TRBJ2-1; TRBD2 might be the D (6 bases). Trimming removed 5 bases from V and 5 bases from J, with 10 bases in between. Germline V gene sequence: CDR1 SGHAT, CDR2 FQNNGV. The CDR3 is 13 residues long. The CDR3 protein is CASSAGLHNEQFF. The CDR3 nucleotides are TGTGCCAGCAGCGCGGGACTGCACAATGAGCAGTTCTTC.

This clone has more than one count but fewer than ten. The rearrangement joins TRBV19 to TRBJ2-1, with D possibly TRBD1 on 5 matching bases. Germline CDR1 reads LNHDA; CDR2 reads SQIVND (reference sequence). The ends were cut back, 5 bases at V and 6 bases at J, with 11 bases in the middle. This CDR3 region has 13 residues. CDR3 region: CASSLDTFNEQFF. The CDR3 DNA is TGTGCCAGTAGTCTGGACACCTTCAATGAGCAGTTCTTC. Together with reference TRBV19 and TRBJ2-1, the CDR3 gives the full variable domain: DGGITQSPKYLFRKEGQNVTLSCEQNLNHDAMYWYRQDPGQGLRLIYYSQIVNDFQKGDIAEGYSVSREKKESFPLTVTSAQKNPTAFYLCASSLDTFNEQFFGPGTRLTVL.

The CDR3 DNA reads as TGTGCCAGCAAAGGTGGTGTGGGCCCGCTTCAGCCCCAGCATTTT. Translated, it gives CASKGGVGPLQPQHF. The chain couples TRBV6-6 to TRBJ1-5; D remains unclear. CDR3 length equals 15 residues. Trimming stripped 7 bases from V and 6 bases from J, with 19 bases between. From germline, CDR1 is MNHNY and CDR2 SVGAGI (reference sequence).

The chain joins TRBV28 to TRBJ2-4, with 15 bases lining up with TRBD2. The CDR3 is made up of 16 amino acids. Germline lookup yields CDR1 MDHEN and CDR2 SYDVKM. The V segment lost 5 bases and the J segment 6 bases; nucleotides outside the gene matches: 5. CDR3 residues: CASSRTSGRGGNIQYF. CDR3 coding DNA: TGTGCCAGCAGTCGGACTAGCGGGAGGGGAGGAAACATTCAGTACTTC. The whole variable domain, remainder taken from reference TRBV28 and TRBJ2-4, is DVKVTQSSRYLVKRTGEKVFLECVQDMDHENMFWYRQDPGLGLRLIYFSYDVKMKEKGDIPEGYSVSREKKERFSLILESASTNQTSMYLCASSRTSGRGGNIQYFGAGTRLSVL.

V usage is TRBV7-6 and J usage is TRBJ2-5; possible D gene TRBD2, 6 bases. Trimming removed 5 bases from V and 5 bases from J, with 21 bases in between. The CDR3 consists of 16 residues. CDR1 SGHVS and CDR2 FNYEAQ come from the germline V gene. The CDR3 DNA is TGTGCCAGCAGCGCACGGGACTTCTGGCCGTGGGAGACCCAGTACTTC. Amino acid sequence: CASSARDFWPWETQYF.

The CDR3 DNA sequence: TGTGCCAGTAGTATGATGGGCGGGACCTGGGCCGGGGAGCTGTTTTTT. This sequence encodes CASSMMGGTWAGELFF. The chain uses TRBV19 and TRBJ2-2; D possibly corresponds to TRBD2 (6 bases). Trimming shortened V by 3 bases and J by 6 bases, and 17 bases separated the two germline ends. This CDR3 region has 16 residues. The V gene's germline CDR1 is LNHDA and CDR2 SQIVND (reference sequence).

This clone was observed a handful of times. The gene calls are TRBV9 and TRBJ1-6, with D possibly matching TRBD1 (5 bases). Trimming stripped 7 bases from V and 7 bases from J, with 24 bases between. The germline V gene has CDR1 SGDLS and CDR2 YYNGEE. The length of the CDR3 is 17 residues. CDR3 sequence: CASGPAGRAARNSPLHF. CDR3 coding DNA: TGTGCCAGCGGTCCTGCAGGGCGCGCAGCGCGGAATTCACCCCTCCACTTT.

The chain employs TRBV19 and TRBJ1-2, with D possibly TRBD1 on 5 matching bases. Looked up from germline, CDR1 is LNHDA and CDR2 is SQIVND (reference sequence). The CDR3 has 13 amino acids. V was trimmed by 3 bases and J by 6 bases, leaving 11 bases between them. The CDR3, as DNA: TGTGCCAGTAGTATTCGCAGGGTGGATGGCTACACCTTC. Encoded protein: CASSIRRVDGYTF.

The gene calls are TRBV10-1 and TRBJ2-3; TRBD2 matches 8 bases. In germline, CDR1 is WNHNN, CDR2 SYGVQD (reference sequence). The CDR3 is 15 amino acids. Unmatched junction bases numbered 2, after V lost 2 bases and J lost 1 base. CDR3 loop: CASSESGGGTDTQYF. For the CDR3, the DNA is TGCGCCAGCAGTGAGAGCGGGGGTGGCACAGATACGCAGTATTTT.

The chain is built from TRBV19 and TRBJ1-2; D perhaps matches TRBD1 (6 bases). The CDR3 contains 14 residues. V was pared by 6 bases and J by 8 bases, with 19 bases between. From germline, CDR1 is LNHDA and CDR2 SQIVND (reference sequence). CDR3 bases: TGTGCCAGTAGACTTCGACAGGAGGCGAAGGGCTACACCTTC. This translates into CASRLRQEAKGYTF.

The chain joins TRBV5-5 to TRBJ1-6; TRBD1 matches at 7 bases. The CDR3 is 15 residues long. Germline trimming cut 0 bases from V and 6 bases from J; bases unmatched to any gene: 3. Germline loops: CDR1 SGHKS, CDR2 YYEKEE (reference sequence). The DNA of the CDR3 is TGTGCCAGCAGCTTGGGACAGGGTGTTAATTCACCCCTCCACTTT. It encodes CASSLGQGVNSPLHF.

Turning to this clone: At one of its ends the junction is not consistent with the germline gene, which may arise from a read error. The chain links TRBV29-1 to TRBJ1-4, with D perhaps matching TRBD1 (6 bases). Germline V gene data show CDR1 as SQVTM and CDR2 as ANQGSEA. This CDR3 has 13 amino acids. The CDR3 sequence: CSAGGQSDPSRVF. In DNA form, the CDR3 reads TGCAGCGCCGGGGGGCAGTCGGACCCAAGTCGGGTTTTT.

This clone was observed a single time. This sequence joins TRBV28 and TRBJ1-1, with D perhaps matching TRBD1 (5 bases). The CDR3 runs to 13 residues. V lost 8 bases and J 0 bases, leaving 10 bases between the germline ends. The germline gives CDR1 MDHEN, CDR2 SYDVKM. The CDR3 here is CASPKGMNTEAFF. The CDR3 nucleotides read TGTGCCAGCCCAAAGGGGATGAACACTGAAGCTTTCTTT.

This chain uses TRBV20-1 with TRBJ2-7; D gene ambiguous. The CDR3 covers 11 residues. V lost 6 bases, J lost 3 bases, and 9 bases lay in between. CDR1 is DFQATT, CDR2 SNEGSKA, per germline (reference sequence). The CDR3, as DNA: TGCAGTGCCCAGAAGCGCTACGAGCAGTACTTC. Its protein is CSAQKRYEQYF.

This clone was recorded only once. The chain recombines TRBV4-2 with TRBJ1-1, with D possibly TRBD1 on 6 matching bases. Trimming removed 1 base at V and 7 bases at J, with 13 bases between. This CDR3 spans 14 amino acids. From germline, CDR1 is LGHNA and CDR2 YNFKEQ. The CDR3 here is CASSQGPTGDEAFF. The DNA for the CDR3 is TGTGCCAGCAGCCAAGGCCCGACAGGAGATGAAGCTTTCTTT.

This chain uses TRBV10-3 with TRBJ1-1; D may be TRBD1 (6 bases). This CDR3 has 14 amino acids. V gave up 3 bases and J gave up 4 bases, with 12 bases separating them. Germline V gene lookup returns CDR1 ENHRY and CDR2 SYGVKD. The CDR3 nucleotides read TGTGCCATCAGTGAAGAGGGCAGGGGCACTGAAGCTTTCTTT. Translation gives CAISEEGRGTEAFF.

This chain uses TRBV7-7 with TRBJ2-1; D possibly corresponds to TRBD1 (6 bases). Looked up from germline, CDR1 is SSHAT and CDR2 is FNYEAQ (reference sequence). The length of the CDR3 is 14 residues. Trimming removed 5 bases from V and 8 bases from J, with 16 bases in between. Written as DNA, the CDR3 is TGTGCCAGCAGCCCTACGACAGGAATGGATGAGCAGTTCTTC. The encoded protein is CASSPTTGMDEQFF.

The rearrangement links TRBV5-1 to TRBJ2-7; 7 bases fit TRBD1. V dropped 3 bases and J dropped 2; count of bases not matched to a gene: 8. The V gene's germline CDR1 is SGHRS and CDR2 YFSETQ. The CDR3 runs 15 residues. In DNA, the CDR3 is TGCGCCAGCAGCTCCAGTCCGGGACAGACCTACGAGCAGTACTTC. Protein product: CASSSSPGQTYEQYF.

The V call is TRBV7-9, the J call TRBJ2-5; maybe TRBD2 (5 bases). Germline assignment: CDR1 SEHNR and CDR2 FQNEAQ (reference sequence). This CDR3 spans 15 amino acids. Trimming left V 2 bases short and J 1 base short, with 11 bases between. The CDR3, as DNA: TGTGCCAGCAGCTTAATCGGGGTGGGCCAAGAGACCCAGTACTTC. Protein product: CASSLIGVGQETQYF.

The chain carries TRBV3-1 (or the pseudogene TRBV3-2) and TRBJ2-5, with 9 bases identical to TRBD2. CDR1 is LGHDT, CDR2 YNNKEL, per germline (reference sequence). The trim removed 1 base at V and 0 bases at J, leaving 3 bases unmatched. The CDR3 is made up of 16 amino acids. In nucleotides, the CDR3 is TGTGCCAGCAGCCAAGGGGCGGGGGGGTACCAAGAGACCCAGTACTTC. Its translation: CASSQGAGGYQETQYF.

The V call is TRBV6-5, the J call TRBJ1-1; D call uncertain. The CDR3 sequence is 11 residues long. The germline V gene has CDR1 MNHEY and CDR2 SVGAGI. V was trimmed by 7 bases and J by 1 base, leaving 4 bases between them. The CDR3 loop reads CASIKNTEAFF. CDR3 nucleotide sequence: TGTGCCAGCATAAAGAACACTGAAGCTTTCTTT.

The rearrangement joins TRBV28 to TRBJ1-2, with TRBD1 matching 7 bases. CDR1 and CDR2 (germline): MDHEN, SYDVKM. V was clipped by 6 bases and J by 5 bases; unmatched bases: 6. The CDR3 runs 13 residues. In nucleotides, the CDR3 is TGTGCCAGCAGCCCCGGGACAGAGTATGGCTACACCTTC. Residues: CASSPGTEYGYTF.

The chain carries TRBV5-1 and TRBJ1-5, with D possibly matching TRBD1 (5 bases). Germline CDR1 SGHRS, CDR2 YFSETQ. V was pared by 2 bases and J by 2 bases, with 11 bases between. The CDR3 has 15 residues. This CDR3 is CASSFGGSGNQPQHF. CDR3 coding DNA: TGCGCCAGCAGCTTCGGGGGGAGCGGCAATCAGCCCCAGCATTTT.

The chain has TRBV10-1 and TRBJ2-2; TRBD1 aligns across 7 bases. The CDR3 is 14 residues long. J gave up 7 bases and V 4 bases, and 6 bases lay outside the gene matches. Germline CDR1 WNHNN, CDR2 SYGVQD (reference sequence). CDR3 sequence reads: CASSGQGLGGELFF. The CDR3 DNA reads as TGCGCCAGCAGTGGACAGGGATTAGGCGGGGAGCTGTTTTTT.

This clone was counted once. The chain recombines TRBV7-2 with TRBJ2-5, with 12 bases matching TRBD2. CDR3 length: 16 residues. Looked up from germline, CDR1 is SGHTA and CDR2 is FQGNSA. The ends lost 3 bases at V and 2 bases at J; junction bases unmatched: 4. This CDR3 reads CASSFGTSGFQETQYF. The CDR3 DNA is TGTGCCAGCAGCTTCGGGACTAGCGGGTTTCAAGAGACCCAGTACTTC.